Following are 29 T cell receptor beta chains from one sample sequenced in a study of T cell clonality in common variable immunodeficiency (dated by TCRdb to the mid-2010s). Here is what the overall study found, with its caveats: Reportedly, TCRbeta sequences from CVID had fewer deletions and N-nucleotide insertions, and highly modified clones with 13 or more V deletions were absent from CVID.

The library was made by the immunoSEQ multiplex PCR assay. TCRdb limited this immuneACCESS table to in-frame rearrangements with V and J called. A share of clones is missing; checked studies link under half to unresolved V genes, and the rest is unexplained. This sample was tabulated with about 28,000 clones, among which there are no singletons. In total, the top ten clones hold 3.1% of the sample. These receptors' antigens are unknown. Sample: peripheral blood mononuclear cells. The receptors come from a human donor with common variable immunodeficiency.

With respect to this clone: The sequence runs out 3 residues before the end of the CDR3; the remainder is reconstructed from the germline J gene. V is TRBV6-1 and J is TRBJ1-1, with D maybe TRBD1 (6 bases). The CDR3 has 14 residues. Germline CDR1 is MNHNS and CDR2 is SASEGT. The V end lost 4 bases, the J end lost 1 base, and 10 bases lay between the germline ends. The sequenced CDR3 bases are TGTGCCAGCAGTGCCCAACAGGGGAACACTGAA. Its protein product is CASSAQQGNTE. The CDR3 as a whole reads CASSAQQGNTEAFF.

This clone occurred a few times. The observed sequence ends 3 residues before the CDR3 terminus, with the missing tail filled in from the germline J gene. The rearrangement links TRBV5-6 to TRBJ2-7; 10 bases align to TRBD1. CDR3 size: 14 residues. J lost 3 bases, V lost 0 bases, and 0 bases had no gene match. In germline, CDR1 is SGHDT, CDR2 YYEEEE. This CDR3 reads CASSLGTGGYEQYF. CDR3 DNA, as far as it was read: TGTGCCAGCAGCTTGGGGACAGGGGGCTACGAG.

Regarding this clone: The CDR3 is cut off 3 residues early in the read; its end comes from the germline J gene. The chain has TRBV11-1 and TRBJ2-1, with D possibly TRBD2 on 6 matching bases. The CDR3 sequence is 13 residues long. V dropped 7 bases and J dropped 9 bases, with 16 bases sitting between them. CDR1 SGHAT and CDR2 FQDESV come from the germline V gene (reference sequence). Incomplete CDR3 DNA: TGTGCCAGCAAGCGGGCGCGGTCGGGTGAG. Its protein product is CASKRARSGE. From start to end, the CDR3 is CASKRARSGEQFF.

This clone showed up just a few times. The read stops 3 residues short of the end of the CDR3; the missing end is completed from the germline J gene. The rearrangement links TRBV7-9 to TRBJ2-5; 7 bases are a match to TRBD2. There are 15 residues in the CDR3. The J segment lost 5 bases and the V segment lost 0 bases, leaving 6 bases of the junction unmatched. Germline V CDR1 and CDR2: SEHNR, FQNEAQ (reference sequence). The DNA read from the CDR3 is TGTGCCAGCAGCTTAGCGCGGGGGTTGAAGGAGACC. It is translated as CASSLARGLKET. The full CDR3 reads CASSLARGLKETQYF.

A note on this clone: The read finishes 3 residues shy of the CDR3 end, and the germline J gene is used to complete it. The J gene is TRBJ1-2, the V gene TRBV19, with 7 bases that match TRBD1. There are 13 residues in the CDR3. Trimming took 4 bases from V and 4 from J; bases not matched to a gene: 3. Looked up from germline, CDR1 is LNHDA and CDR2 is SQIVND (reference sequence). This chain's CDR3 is CASSRDSAYGYTF. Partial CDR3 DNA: TGTGCCAGTAGTAGGGACAGCGCCTATGGC.

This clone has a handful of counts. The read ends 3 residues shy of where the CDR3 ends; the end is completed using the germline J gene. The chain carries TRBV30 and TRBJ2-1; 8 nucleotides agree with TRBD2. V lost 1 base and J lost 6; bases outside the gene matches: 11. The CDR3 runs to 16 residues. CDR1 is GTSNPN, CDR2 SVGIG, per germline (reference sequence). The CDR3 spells CAWSAYPGLDANEQFF. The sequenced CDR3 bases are TGTGCCTGGAGTGCCTATCCGGGACTAGACGCCAATGAG.

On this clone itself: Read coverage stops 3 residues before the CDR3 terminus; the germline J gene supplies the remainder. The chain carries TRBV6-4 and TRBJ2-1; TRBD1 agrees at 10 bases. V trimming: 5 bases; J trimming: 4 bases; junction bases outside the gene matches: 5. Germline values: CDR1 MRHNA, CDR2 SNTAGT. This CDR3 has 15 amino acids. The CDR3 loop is CASSFPGQGYNEQFF. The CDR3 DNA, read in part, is TGTGCCAGCAGTTTCCCGGGACAGGGGTACAATGAG.

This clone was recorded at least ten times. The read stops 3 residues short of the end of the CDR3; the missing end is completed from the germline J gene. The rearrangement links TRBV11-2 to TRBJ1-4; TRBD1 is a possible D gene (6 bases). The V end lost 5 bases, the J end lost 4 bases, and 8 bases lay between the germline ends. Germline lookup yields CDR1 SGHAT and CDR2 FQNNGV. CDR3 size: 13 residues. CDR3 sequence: CASSRTVNEKLFF. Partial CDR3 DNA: TGTGCCAGCAGCCGGACAGTTAATGAAAAA. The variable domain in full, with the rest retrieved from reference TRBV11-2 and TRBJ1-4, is EAGVAQSPRYKIIEKRQSVAFWCNPISGHATLYWYQQILGQGPKLLIQFQNNGVVDDSQLPKDRFSAERLKGVDSTLKIQPAKLEDSAVYLCASSRTVNEKLFFGSGTQLSVL.

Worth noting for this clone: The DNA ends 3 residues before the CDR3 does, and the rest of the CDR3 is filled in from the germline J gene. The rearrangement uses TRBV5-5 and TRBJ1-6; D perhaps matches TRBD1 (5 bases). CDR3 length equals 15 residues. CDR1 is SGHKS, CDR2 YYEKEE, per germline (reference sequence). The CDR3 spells CASSLLGQERIPLHF. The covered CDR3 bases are TGTGCCAGCAGCTTGTTGGGGCAGGAAAGGATCCCC.

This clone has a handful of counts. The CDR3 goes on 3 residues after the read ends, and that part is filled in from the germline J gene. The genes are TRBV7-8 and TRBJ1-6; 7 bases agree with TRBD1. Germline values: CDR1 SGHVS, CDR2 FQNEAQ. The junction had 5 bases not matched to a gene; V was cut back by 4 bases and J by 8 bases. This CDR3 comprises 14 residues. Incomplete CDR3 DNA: TGTGCCAGCAGCTCTGGGCAGGGGGATTCACCC. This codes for CASSSGQGDSP. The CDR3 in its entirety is CASSSGQGDSPLHF.

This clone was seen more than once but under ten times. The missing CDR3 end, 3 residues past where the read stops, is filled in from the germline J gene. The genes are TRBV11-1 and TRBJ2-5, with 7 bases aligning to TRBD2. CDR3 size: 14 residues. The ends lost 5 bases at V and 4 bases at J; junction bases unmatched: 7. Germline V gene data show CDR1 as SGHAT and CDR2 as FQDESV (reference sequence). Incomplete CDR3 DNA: TGTGCCAGCAGCCGACAATCTAGCGGAGAGACC. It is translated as CASSRQSSGET. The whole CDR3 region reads CASSRQSSGETQYF.

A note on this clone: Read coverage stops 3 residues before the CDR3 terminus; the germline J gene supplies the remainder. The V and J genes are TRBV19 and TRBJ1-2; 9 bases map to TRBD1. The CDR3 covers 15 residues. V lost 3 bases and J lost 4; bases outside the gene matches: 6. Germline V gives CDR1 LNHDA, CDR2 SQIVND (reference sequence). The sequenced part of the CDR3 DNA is TGTGCCAGTAGTATTGTCGGGACAGGGTCCTATGGC. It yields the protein CASSIVGTGSYG. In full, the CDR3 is CASSIVGTGSYGYTF.

The CDR3 spells CASSRPGTSGTDTQYF. CDR3 DNA (partial): TGTGCCAGCAGCCGACCGGGGACTAGCGGAACAGATACG. The rearrangement joins TRBV7-8 to TRBJ2-3; 11 bases match TRBD2. From the germline J gene comes the end of the CDR3, since the read stops 3 residues before it. In germline, CDR1 is SGHVS, CDR2 FQNEAQ. The trim removed 5 bases at V and 3 bases at J, leaving 7 bases unmatched. CDR3 length: 16 amino acids.

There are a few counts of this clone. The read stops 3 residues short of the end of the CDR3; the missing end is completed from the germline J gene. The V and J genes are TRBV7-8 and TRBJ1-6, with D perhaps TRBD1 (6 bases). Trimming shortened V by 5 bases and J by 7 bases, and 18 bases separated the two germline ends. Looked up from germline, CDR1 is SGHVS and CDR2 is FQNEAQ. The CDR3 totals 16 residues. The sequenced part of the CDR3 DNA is TGTGCCAGCAGCAATGGGCTCCACAGGGAAAATTCACCC. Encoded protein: CASSNGLHRENSP. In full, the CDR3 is CASSNGLHRENSPLHF.

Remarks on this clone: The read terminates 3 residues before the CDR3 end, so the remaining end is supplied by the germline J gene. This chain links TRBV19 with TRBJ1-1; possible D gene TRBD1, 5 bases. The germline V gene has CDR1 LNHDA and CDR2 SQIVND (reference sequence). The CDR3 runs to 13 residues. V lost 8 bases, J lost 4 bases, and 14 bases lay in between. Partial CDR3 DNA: TGTGCCAGTGTCAGGGCTGGACGCACTGAA. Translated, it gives CASVRAGRTE. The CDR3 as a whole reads CASVRAGRTEAFF.

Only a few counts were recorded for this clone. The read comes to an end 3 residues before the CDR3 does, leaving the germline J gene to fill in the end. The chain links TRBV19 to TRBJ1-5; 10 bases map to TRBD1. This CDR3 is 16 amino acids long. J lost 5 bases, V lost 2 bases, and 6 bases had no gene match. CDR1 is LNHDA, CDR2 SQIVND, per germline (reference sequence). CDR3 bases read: TGTGCCAGTAGTATAAGCCCCGGACAGGGGGATCAGCCC. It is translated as CASSISPGQGDQP. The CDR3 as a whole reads CASSISPGQGDQPQHF.

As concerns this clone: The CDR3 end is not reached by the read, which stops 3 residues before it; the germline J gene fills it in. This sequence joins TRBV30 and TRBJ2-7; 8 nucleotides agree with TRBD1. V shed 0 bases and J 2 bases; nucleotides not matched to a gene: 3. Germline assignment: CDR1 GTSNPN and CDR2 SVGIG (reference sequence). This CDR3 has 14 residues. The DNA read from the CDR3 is TGTGCCTGGAGTGTAGGGACAGGTGCCTACGAG. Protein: CAWSVGTGAYE. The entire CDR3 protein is CAWSVGTGAYEQYF. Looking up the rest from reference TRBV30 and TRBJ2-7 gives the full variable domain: SQTIHQWPATLVQPVGSPLSLECTVEGTSNPNLYWYRQAAGRGLQLLFYSVGIGQISSEVPQNLSASRPQDRQFILSSKKLLLSDSGFYLCAWSVGTGAYEQYFGPGTRLTVT.

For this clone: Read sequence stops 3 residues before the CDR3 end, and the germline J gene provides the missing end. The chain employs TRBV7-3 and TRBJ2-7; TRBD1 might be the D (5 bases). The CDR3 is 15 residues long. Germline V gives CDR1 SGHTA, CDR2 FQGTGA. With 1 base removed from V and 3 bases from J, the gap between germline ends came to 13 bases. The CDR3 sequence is CASSLKPQGNYEQYF. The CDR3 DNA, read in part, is TGTGCCAGCAGCTTAAAACCCCAGGGCAACTACGAG.

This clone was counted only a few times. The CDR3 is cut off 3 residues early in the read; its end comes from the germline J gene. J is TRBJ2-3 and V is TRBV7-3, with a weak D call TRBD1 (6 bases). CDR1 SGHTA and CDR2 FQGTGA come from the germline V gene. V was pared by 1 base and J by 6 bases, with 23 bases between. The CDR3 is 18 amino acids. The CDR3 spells CASSLSGLGLGHTDTQYF. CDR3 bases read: TGTGCCAGCAGCTTAAGCGGTTTAGGCCTGGGACACACGGATACG.

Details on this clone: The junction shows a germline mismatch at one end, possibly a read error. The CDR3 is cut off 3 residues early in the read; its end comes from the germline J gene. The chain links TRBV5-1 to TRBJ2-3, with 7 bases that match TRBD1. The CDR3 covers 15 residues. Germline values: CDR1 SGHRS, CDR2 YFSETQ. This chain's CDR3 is CANSPGTASTDTQYF. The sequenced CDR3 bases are TGCGCCAACAGCCCGGGGACAGCTAGCACAGATACG.

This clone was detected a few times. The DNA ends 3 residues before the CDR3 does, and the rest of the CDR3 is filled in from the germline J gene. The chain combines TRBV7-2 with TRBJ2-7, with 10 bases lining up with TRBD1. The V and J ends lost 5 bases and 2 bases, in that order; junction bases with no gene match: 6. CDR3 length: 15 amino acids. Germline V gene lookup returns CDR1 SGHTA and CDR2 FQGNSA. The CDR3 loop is CASSRDRGLPYEQYF. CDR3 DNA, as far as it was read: TGTGCCAGCAGCAGAGACAGGGGGCTCCCCTACGAG.

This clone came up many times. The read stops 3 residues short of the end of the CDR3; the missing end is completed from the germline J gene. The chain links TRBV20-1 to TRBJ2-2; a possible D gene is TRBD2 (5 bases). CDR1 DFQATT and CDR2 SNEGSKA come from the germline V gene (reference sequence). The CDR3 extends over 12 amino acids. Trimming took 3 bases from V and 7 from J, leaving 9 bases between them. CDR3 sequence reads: CSASLLDGELFF. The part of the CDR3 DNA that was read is TGCAGTGCTAGCCTACTAGACGGGGAG.

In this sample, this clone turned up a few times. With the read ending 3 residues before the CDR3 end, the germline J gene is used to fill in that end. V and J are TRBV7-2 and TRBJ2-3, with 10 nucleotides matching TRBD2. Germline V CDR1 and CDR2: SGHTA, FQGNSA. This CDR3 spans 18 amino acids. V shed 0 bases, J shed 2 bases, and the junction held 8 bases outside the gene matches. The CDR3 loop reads CASSLALGTSDPTDTQYF. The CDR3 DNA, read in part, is TGTGCCAGCAGCTTAGCGCTCGGGACTAGCGATCCCACAGATACG.

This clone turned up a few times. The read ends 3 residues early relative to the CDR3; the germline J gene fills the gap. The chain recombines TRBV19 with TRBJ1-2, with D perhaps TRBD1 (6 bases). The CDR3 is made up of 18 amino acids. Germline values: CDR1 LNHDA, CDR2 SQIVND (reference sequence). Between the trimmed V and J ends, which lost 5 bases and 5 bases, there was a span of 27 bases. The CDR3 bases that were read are TGTGCCAGTAGTCTGTTAACGCGGGACAAGGAGAGGACTTATGGC. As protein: CASSLLTRDKERTYG. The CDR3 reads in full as CASSLLTRDKERTYGYTF.

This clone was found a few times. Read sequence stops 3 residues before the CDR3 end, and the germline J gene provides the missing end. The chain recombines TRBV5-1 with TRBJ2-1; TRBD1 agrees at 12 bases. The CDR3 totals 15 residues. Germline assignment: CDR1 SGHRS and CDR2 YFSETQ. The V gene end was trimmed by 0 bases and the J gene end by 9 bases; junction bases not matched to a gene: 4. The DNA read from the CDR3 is TGCGCCAGCAGCTTGGAGGGACAGGGGGCGGGTGAG. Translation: CASSLEGQGAGE. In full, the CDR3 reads CASSLEGQGAGEQFF.

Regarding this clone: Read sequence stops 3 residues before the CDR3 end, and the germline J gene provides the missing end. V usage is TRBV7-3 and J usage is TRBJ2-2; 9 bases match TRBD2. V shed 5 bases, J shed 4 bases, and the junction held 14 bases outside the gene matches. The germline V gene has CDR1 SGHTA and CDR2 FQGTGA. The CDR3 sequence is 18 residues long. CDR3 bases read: TGTGCCAGCAGCCCATCCGGTAGCGGGGGCCGGGGCACCGGGGAG. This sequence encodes CASSPSGSGGRGTGE. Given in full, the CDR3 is CASSPSGSGGRGTGELFF.

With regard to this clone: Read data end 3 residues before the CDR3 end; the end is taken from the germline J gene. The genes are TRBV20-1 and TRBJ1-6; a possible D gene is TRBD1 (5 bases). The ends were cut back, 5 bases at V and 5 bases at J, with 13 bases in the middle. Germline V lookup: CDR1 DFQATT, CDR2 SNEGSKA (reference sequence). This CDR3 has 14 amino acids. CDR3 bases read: TGCAGTGCTCAAGGGTCAGGGCATAATTCACCC. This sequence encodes CSAQGSGHNSP. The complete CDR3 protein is CSAQGSGHNSPLHF.

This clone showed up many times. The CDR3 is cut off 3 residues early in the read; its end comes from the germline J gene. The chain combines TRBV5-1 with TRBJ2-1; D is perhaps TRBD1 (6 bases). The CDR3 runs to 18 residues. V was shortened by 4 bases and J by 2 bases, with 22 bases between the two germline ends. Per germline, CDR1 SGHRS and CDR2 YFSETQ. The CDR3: CASSGAGRGSTTYNEQFF. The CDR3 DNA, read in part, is TGCGCCAGCAGCGGGGCGGGCAGGGGATCTACAACCTACAATGAG.

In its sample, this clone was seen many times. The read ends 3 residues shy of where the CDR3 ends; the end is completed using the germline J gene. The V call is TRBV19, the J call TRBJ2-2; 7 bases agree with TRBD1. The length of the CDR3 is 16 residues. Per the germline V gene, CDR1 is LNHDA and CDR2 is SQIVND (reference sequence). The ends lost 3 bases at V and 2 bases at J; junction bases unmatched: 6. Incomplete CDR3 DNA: TGTGCCAGTAGTATCCGGGACAGCTCAAACACCGGGGAG. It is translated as CASSIRDSSNTGE. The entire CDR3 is CASSIRDSSNTGELFF.